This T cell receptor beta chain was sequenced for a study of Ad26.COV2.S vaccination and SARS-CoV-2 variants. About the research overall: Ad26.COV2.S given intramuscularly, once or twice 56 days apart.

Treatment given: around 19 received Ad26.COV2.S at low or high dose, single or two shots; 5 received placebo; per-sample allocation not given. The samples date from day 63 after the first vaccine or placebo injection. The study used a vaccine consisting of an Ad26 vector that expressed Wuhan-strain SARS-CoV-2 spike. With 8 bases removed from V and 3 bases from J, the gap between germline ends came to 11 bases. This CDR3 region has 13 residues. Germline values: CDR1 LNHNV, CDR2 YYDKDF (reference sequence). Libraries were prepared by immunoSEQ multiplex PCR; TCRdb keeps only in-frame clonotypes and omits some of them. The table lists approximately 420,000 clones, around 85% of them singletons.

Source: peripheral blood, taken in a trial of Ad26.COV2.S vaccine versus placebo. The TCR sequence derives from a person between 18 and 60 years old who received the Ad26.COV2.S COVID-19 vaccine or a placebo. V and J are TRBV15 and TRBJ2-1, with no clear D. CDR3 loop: CATSVALYNEQFF. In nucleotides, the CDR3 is TGTGCCACCTCGGTGGCTCTCTACAATGAGCAGTTCTTC.